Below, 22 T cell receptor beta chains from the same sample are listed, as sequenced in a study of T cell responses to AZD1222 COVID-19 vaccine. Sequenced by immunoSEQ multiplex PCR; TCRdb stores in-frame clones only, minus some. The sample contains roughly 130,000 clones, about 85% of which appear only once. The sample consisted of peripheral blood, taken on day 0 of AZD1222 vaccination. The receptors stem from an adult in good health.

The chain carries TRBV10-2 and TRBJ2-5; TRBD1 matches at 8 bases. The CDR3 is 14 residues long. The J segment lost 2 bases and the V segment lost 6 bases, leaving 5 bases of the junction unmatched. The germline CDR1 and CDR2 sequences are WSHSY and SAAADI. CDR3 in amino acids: CASRSDRGQETQYF. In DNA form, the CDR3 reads TGCGCCAGCAGATCCGACAGGGGACAAGAGACCCAGTACTTC.

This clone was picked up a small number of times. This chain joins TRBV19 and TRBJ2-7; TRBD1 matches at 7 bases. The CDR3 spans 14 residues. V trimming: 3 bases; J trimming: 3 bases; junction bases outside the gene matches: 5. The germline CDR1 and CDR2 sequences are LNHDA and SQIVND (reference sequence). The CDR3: CASSIRDSFYEQYF. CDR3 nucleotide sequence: TGTGCCAGTAGTATCCGGGACAGCTTCTACGAGCAGTACTTC.

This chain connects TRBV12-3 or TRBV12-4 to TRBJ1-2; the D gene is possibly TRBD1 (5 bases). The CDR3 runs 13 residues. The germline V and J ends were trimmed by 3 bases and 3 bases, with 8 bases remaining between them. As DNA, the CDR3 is TGTGCCAGCAGTTTCATGACAGACTATGGCTACACCTTC. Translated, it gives CASSFMTDYGYTF.

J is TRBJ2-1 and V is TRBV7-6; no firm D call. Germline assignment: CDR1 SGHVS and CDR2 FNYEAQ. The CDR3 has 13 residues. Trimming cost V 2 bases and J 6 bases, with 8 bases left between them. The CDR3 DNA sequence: TGTGCCAGCAGCTTATTGGAGTTCAATGAGCAGTTCTTC. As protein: CASSLLEFNEQFF.

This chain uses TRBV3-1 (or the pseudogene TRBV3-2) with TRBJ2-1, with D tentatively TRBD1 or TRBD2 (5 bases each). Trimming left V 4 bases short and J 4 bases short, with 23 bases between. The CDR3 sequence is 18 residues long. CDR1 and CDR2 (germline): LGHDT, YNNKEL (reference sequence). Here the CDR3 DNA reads TGTGCCAGCAGCCGTCTGGGGACCGCCCGGTCTTCGTACAATGAGCAGTTCTTC. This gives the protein CASSRLGTARSSYNEQFF.

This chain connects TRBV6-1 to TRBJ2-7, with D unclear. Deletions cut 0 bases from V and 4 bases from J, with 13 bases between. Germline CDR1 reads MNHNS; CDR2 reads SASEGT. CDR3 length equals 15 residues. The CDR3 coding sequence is TGTGCCAGCAGTGAAGCACGGAACATTCGGTACGAGCAGTACTTC. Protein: CASSEARNIRYEQYF.

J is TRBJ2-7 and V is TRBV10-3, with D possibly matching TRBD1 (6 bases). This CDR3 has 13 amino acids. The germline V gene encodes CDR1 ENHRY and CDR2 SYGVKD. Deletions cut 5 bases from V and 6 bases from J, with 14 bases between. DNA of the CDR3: TGTGCCATCAGTTTTAATACAGGGAGCGAGCAGTACTTC. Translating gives CAISFNTGSEQYF.

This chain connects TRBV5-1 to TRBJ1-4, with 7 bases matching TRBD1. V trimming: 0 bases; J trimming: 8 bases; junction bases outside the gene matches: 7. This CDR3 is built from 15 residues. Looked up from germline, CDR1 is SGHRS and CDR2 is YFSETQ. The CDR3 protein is CASSLEGQGVEKLFF. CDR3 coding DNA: TGCGCCAGCAGCTTGGAAGGGCAGGGGGTGGAAAAACTGTTTTTT.

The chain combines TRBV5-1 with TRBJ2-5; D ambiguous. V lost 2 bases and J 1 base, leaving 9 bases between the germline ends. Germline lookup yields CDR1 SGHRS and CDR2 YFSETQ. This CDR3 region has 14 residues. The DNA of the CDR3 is TGCGCCAGCAGCTTCTCAATGCTCCAAGAGACCCAGTACTTC. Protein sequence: CASSFSMLQETQYF.

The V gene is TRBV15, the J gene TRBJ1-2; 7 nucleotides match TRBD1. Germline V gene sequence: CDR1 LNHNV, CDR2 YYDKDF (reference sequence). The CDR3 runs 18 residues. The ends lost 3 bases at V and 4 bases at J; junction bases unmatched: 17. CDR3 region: CATSRSPSRTGSLYGYTF. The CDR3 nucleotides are TGTGCCACCAGCAGGAGCCCTTCTCGGACAGGCTCTCTCTATGGCTACACCTTC.

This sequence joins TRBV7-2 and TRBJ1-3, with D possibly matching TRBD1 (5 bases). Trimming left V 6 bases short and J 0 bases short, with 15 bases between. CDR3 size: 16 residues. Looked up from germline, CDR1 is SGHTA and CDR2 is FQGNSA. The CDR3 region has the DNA TGTGCCAGCAGACCCCGGGACGGGTTCTCTGGAAACACCATATATTTT. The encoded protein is CASRPRDGFSGNTIYF.

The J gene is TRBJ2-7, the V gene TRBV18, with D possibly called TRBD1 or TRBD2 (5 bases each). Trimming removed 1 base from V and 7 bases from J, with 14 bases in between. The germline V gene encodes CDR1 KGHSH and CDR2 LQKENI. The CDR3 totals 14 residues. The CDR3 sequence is CASSPLGAEGEQYF. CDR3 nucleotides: TGTGCCAGCTCACCACTCGGGGCCGAGGGGGAGCAGTACTTC. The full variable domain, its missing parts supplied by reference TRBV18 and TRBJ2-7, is NAGVMQNPRHLVRRRGQEARLRCSPMKGHSHVYWYRQLPEEGLKFMVYLQKENIIDESGMPKERFSAEFPKEGPSILRIQQVVRGDSAAYFCASSPLGAEGEQYFGPGTRLTVT.

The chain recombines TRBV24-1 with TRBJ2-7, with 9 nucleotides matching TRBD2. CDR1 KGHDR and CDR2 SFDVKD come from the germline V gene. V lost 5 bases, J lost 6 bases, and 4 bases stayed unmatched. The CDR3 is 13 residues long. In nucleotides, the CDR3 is TGTGCCACCAGTGTAGGACTAGCGTCCGAGCAGTACTTC. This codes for CATSVGLASEQYF.

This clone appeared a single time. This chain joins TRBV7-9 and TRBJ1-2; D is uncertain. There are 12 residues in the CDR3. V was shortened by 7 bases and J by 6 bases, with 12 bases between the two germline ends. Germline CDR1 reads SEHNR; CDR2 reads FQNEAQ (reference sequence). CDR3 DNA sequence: TGTGCCAGCACTAAACCCCTCGATGGCTACACCTTC. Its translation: CASTKPLDGYTF.

The CDR3 DNA follows: TGTGCCAGCAGTTACTCGATGGGGGGGTGGGATGAGCAGTTCTTC. Translated, it gives CASSYSMGGWDEQFF. The chain carries TRBV6-5 and TRBJ2-1; TRBD2 aligns across 7 bases. CDR3 length equals 15 residues. Germline values: CDR1 MNHEY, CDR2 SVGAGI. V lost 0 bases to trimming and J lost 8 bases; unmatched junction nucleotides: 7.

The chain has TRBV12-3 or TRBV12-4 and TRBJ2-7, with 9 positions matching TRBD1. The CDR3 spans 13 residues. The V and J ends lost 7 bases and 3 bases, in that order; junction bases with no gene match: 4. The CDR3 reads CASTATGGYEQYF. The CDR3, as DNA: TGTGCCAGCACCGCGACAGGGGGCTACGAGCAGTACTTC.

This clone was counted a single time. DNA for the CDR3: TGCGCCAGCAGCTTGCTAGCGGGGGACGAGCAGTACTTC. This sequence encodes CASSLLAGDEQYF. This chain joins TRBV5-1 and TRBJ2-7; 10 positions agree with TRBD2. The germline CDR1 and CDR2 sequences are SGHRS and YFSETQ. The CDR3 is 13 amino acids. The trim removed 1 base at V and 5 bases at J, leaving 0 bases unmatched. Based on the CDR3 plus reference TRBV5-1 and TRBJ2-7, the full variable domain is KAGVTQTPRYLIKTRGQQVTLSCSPISGHRSVSWYQQTPGQGLQFLFEYFSETQRNKGNFPGRFSGRQFSNSRSEMNVSTLELGDSALYLCASSLLAGDEQYFGPGTRLTVT.

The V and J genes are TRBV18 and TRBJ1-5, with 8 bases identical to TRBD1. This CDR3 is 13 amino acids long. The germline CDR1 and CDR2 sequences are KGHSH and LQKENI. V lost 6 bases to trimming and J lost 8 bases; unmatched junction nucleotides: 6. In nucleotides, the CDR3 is TGTGCCAGCTCGCGCACAGGGGGAGAGCCCCAGCATTTT. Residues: CASSRTGGEPQHF.

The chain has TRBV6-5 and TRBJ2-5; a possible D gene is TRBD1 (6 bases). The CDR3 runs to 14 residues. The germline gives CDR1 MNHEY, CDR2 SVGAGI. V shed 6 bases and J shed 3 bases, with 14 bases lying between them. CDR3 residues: CASSRADSKETQYF. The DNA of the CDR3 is TGTGCCAGCAGCCGCGCGGACAGTAAAGAGACCCAGTACTTC.

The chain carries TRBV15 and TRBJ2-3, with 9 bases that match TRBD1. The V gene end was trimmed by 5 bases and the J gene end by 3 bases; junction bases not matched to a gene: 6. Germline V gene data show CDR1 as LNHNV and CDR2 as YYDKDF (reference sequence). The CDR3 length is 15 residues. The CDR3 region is CATSGTGTGTDTQYF. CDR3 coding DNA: TGTGCCACCAGCGGGACAGGGACGGGAACAGATACGCAGTATTTT.

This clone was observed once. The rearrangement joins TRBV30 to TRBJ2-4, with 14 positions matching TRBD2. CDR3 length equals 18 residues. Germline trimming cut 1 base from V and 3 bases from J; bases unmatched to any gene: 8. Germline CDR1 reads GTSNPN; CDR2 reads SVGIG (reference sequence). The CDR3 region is CAWSALSGTSGGKNIQYF. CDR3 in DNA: TGTGCCTGGAGTGCTTTGTCCGGGACTAGCGGGGGCAAAAACATTCAGTACTTC.

CDR3 DNA: TGTGCCAGCAGCGAAACCGGGACAGGGTGGTACGAGCAGTACTTC. Translated: CASSETGTGWYEQYF. The rearrangement uses TRBV6-2 or TRBV6-3 and TRBJ2-7, with 9 bases aligning to TRBD1. Germline CDR1 is MNHEY and CDR2 is SVGEGT. The CDR3 consists of 15 residues. V lost 6 bases to trimming and J lost 4 bases; unmatched junction nucleotides: 10.